This T cell receptor (beta chain) was sequenced for a study of cytomegalovirus exposure and HLA in healthy donors. The V end lost 5 bases, the J end lost 11 bases, and 32 bases lay between the germline ends. The CDR3 length is 18 residues. The PCR employed 60 Vbeta primers together with 13 Jbeta primers. The repertoire was sequenced with immunoSEQ multiplex PCR; TCRdb's copy has only in-frame clones and lacks some. The table has about 190,000 clones, around 81% seen once. The receptor's source is a woman aged 18-30 years in good health and CMV-seropositive. Sample: PBMCs. The chain has TRBV23-1 and TRBJ2-3; tentatively, D is TRBD2 (6 bases). TRBV23-1 is assigned to the ORF class and has an uncertain function. The CDR3 reads CASSSTNGGLDLYPEQYF. In DNA form, the CDR3 reads TGCGCCAGCAGTTCAACCAATGGAGGGTTAGATCTGTATCCTGAGCAGTATTTT.